This TCR beta chain originates from a study of OX40 agonist ivuxolimab in advanced cancers. V was clipped by 10 bases and J by 0 bases, with 12 bases between them. The CDR3 loop spans 13 amino acids. Looked up from germline, CDR1 is MDHEN and CDR2 is SYDVKM. Here immunoSEQ multiplex PCR was the method, and the copy in TCRdb shows in-frame clones only, minus some. Of approximately 80,000 clones listed, more than 85% are singletons. This sequence originates from an adult with an advanced solid tumor such as melanoma, head and neck, liver or kidney cancer. The chain recombines TRBV28 with TRBJ1-1; tentative D call: TRBD1 (6 bases). The material sequenced was CD4+ or CD8+ T cells sorted from blood, taken in a trial of the OX40 agonist ivuxolimab. The CDR3 here is CATFRGMNTEAFF. CDR3 coding DNA: TGTGCCACCTTTAGGGGGATGAACACTGAAGCTTTCTTT.